The 18 T cell receptor beta chains given below trace back to one sample, sequenced in a study of blood T cell repertoires in COVID-19. Using immunoSEQ multiplex PCR, the repertoire was profiled, and TCRdb retains in-frame clones only, with some absent. The data show about 230,000 clones, about 88% seen once. The sample taken for sequencing was peripheral blood. Receptors originate from a man aged 35 to 55 with acute or convalescent COVID-19.

This clone was detected only a few times. This chain links TRBV12-5 with TRBJ1-2; D perhaps matches TRBD1 (6 bases). The CDR3 is 16 amino acids. Germline lookup yields CDR1 LGHNT and CDR2 FRNRAP. Trimming shortened V by 4 bases and J by 4 bases, and 19 bases separated the two germline ends. In DNA form, the CDR3 reads TGTGCTAGTGGTTCACAAGGACAGTATAGGAGCTATGGCTACACCTTC. Its translation: CASGSQGQYRSYGYTF.

This chain joins TRBV19 and TRBJ2-3; D is unresolved. CDR1 and CDR2 from the germline V gene are LNHDA and SQIVND (reference sequence). The V end was cut by 5 bases, the J end by 6 bases, with 12 bases between. This CDR3 spans 13 amino acids. The CDR3 region is CASSDTDTDTQYF. The CDR3 DNA is TGTGCCAGTAGTGATACAGATACGGATACGCAGTATTTT.

V is TRBV5-4 and J is TRBJ1-6; D remains unclear. V shed 1 base and J shed 8 bases, with 7 bases lying between them. Germline V gives CDR1 SGHNT, CDR2 YYREEE (reference sequence). The CDR3 runs 13 residues. Here the CDR3 reads CASSLRRDSPLHF. The CDR3, as DNA: TGTGCCAGCAGCTTGAGGAGGGATTCACCCCTCCACTTT.

V is TRBV15 and J is TRBJ2-1; TRBD2 matches at 12 bases. CDR3 size: 15 residues. Trimming at V came to 0 bases and at J to 16 bases, leaving 10 bases not matched to a gene. The germline V gene encodes CDR1 LNHNV and CDR2 YYDKDF (reference sequence). The DNA of the CDR3 is TGTGCCACCAGCAGAGACGCTAGCGGGGGGGCTACCAGATTCTTC. Its translation: CATSRDASGGATRFF. Drawing the rest from reference TRBV15 and TRBJ2-1, the complete variable domain is DAMVIQNPRYQVTQFGKPVTLSCSQTLNHNVMYWYQQKSSQAPKLLFHYYDKDFNNEADTPDNFQSRRPNTSFCFLDIRSPGLGDTAMYLCATSRDASGGATRFFGPGTRLTVL.

This clone appeared a single time. The chain carries TRBV5-1 and TRBJ2-1, with D perhaps matching TRBD2 (6 bases). Per germline, CDR1 SGHRS and CDR2 YFSETQ. The CDR3 covers 15 residues. Trimming removed 4 bases from V and 0 bases from J, with 11 bases in between. In nucleotides, the CDR3 is TGCGCCAGCAGCCTGGGACTGAGCTCCTACAATGAGCAGTTCTTC. As protein: CASSLGLSSYNEQFF.

This chain connects TRBV6-6 to TRBJ1-2; D gene ambiguous. The germline V and J ends were trimmed by 7 bases and 5 bases, with 17 bases remaining between them. CDR1 MNHNY and CDR2 SVGAGI come from the germline V gene (reference sequence). This CDR3 has 14 residues. The CDR3 region is CASNHVWESYGYTF. CDR3 coding DNA: TGTGCCAGCAACCATGTGTGGGAGTCATATGGCTACACCTTC.

The CDR3 protein is CASSFIILRGRSYNEQFF. DNA for the CDR3: TGTGCCAGCAGCTTCATAATTTTGCGGGGGCGATCCTACAATGAGCAGTTCTTC. This chain uses TRBV5-5 with TRBJ2-1; D may be TRBD2 (7 bases). Trimming pared 2 bases from V and 1 base from J, leaving 19 bases between. Germline assignment: CDR1 SGHKS and CDR2 YYEKEE (reference sequence). The CDR3 extends over 18 amino acids.

This chain links TRBV7-6 with TRBJ2-2, with TRBD2 matching over 8 bases. Unmatched junction bases numbered 15, after V lost 5 bases and J lost 4 bases. Germline V lookup: CDR1 SGHVS, CDR2 FNYEAQ. There are 18 residues in the CDR3. The CDR3 DNA reads TGTGCCAGCAGCCTCAATATACCGGGGGGGATACCCACCGGGGAGCTGTTTTTT. It is translated as CASSLNIPGGIPTGELFF.

This clone is a singleton in its sample. This sequence joins TRBV12-3 or TRBV12-4 and TRBJ2-1; 7 bases map to TRBD1. This CDR3 is built from 12 residues. J lost 14 bases, V lost 5 bases, and 9 bases had no gene match. CDR3 sequence: CASSPVTGAKFF. The CDR3 region has the DNA TGTGCCAGCAGTCCGGTTACAGGGGCTAAGTTCTTC.

The rearrangement uses TRBV6-2 or TRBV6-3 and TRBJ2-7; maybe TRBD2 (6 bases). CDR1 is MNHEY and CDR2 is SVGEGT in the germline V gene. The CDR3 contains 16 residues. V dropped 4 bases and J dropped 3 bases, with 19 bases sitting between them. In DNA form, the CDR3 reads TGTGCCAGCAGTTCCCCCGCCGGGACTGGGGACTACGAGCAGTACTTC. It specifies CASSSPAGTGDYEQYF.

The V call is TRBV11-3, the J call TRBJ2-1; 9 bases align to TRBD2. Germline-derived CDR1 and CDR2 are SGHNT and YENEEA. This CDR3 is 15 amino acids long. V shed 5 bases, J shed 3 bases, and the junction held 5 bases outside the gene matches. The CDR3 reads CASSPSGDNYNEQFF. The DNA of the CDR3 is TGTGCCAGCAGCCCTAGCGGGGATAACTACAATGAGCAGTTCTTC.

This clone was observed once. J is TRBJ2-7 and V is TRBV6-2 or TRBV6-3, with D unclear. Per germline, CDR1 MNHEY and CDR2 SVGEGT. V was shortened by 5 bases and J by 0 bases, with 5 bases between the two germline ends. CDR3 size: 12 residues. DNA of the CDR3: TGTGCCAGCAGTAGACACTCCTACGAGCAGTACTTC. Translating gives CASSRHSYEQYF.

The V gene is TRBV5-6, the J gene TRBJ2-3; D is undetermined. The CDR3 is made up of 15 amino acids. Trimming stripped 8 bases from V and 3 bases from J, with 19 bases between. CDR1 and CDR2 from the germline V gene are SGHDT and YYEEEE. CDR3 residues: CASAPGRFPTDTQYF. The CDR3 DNA sequence: TGTGCCAGTGCCCCGGGTCGGTTCCCGACAGATACGCAGTATTTT.

The gene calls are TRBV19 and TRBJ2-1; D possibly corresponds to TRBD2 (5 bases). The CDR3 is 11 amino acids. Trimming pared 10 bases from V and 5 bases from J, leaving 9 bases between. Germline V lookup: CDR1 LNHDA, CDR2 SQIVND (reference sequence). The CDR3 loop reads CATETNNEQFF. CDR3 in DNA: TGTGCCACCGAGACTAACAATGAGCAGTTCTTC.

The chain couples TRBV21-1 to TRBJ1-2; no DNA check was done on the table's D call, TRBD1. TRBV21-1 is a pseudogene locus. The CDR3 has 16 residues. CDR3 DNA: TGTGCCAGCAGCACCCGAAGGGACAGGAACTCGAGTGGCTACACCTTC. Protein sequence: CASSTRRDRNSSGYTF.

The V and J genes are TRBV3-1 (or the pseudogene TRBV3-2) and TRBJ1-6; D uncertain. Trimming took off 4 bases at V and 14 bases at J, with 9 bases between the two ends. Germline lookup yields CDR1 LGHDT and CDR2 YNNKEL (reference sequence). This CDR3 is built from 11 residues. The DNA of the CDR3 is TGTGCCAGCAGCCTTGCCGGGTCCCTCCACTTT. Its protein product is CASSLAGSLHF.

The chain links TRBV5-1 to TRBJ2-5, with TRBD2 matching 8 bases. The CDR3 runs to 15 residues. Germline values: CDR1 SGHRS, CDR2 YFSETQ. The V segment lost 0 bases and the J segment 4 bases; nucleotides outside the gene matches: 5. The CDR3 protein is CASSLEGLARETQYF. The CDR3 coding sequence is TGCGCCAGCAGCTTGGAAGGACTAGCTCGAGAGACCCAGTACTTC.

J is TRBJ2-2 and V is TRBV10-3, with 8 bases aligning to TRBD2. The CDR3 is made up of 15 amino acids. In germline, CDR1 is ENHRY, CDR2 SYGVKD. V trimming: 7 bases; J trimming: 2 bases; junction bases outside the gene matches: 6. The CDR3 DNA reads TGTGCCATCACAAGCGGGGGCCTTAACACCGGGGAGCTGTTTTTT. Its protein product is CAITSGGLNTGELFF.